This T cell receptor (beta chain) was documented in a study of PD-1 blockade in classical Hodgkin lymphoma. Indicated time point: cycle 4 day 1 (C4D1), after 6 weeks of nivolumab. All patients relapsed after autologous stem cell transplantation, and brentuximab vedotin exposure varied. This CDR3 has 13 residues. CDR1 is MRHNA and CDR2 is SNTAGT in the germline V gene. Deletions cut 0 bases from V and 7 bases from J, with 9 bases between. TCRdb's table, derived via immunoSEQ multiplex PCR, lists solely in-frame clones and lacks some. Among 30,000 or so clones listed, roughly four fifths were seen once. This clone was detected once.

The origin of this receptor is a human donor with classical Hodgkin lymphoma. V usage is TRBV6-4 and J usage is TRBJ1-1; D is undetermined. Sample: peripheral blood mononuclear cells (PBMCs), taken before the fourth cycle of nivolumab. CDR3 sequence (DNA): TGTGCCAGCAGTGACTCCCCACAGAGTGAAGCTTTCTTT. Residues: CASSDSPQSEAFF.